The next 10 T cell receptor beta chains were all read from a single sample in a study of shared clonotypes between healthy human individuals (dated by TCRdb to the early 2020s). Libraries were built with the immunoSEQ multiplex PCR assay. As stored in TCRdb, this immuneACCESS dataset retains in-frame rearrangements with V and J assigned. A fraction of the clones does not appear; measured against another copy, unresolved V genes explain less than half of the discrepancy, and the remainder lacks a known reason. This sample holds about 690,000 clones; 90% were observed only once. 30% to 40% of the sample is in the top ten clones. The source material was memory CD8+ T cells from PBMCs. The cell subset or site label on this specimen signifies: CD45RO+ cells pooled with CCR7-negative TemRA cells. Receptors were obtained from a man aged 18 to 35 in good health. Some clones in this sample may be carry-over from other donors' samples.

CDR3 bases: TGTGCCAGCAGTGCCCCGTGGGGGGTCGATGGCTACACCTTC. Amino acid sequence: CASSAPWGVDGYTF. The gene calls are TRBV25-1 and TRBJ1-2; D possibly corresponds to TRBD1 (5 bases). CDR3 length: 14 amino acids. Germline V gene data show CDR1 as MGHDK and CDR2 as SYGVNS. The germline V and J ends were trimmed by 4 bases and 6 bases, with 15 bases remaining between them.

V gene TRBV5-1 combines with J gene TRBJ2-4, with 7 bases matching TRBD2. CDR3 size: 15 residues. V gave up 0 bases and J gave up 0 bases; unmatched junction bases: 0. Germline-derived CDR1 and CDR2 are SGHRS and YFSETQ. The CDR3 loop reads CASSLERGAKNIQYF. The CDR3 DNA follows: TGCGCCAGCAGCTTGGAGCGGGGAGCCAAAAACATTCAGTACTTC.

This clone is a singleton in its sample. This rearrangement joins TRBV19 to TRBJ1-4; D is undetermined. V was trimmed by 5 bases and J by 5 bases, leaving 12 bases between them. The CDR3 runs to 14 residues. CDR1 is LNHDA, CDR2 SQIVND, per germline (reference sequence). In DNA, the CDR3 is TGTGCCAGTAGTGCTATGCTGAGCAATGAAAAACTGTTTTTT. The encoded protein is CASSAMLSNEKLFF.

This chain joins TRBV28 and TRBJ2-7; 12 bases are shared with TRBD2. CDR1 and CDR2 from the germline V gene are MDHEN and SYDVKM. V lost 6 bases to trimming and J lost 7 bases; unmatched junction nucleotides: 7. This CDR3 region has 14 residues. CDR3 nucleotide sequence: TGTGCCAGCAGCTACCTAGCGGGAGGGAGGGAGCAGTACTTC. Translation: CASSYLAGGREQYF.

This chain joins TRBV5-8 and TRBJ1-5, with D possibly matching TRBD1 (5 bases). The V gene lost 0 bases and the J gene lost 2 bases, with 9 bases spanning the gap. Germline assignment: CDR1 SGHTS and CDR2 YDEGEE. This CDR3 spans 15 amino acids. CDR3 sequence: CASSLGLGRNQPQHF. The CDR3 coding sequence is TGTGCCAGCAGCTTGGGTTTGGGGCGCAATCAGCCCCAGCATTTT.

CDR3 sequence: CATSRVLGGGEQYF. The CDR3 coding sequence is TGTGCCACCAGCAGAGTTCTCGGTGGGGGCGAGCAGTACTTC. The chain joins TRBV15 to TRBJ2-7; D might be TRBD1 or TRBD2, each matching 5 bases. This CDR3 is 14 amino acids long. Germline assignment: CDR1 LNHNV and CDR2 YYDKDF (reference sequence). Trimming removed 1 base at V and 6 bases at J, with 13 bases between.

CDR3 amino acids: CASSRRTGTNTGELFF. The CDR3 nucleotides read TGTGCCAGCAGCAGGAGGACTGGGACGAACACCGGGGAGCTGTTTTTT. This sequence joins TRBV7-8 and TRBJ2-2; a possible D gene is TRBD2 (5 bases). CDR3 size: 16 residues. Germline V gene sequence: CDR1 SGHVS, CDR2 FQNEAQ. Trimming stripped 5 bases from V and 0 bases from J, with 13 bases between.

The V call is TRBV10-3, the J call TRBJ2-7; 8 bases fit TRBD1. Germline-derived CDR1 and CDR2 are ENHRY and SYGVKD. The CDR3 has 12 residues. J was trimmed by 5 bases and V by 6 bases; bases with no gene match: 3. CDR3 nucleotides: TGTGCCATCAGGACGGACAGGGACGAGCAGTACTTC. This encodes CAIRTDRDEQYF.

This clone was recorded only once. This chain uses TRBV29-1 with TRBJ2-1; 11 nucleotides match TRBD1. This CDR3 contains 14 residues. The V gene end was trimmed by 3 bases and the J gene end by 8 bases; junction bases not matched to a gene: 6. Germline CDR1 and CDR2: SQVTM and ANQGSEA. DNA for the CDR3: TGCAGCGTTGATATGGACAGGGGGCTGGATGAGCAGTTCTTC. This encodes CSVDMDRGLDEQFF.

The CDR3 sequence: CASSGRDRGFSGGTEAFF. In DNA, the CDR3 is TGTGCCAGCAGCGGCCGGGACAGGGGCTTTTCGGGAGGTACTGAAGCTTTCTTT. This chain links TRBV7-9 with TRBJ1-1; TRBD1 aligns across 10 bases. Germline trimming cut 5 bases from V and 5 bases from J; bases unmatched to any gene: 17. Germline V gene sequence: CDR1 SEHNR, CDR2 FQNEAQ (reference sequence). The CDR3 has 18 residues.